A single sample is the source of the 20 T cell receptor beta chains below, sequenced in a study of blood T cells in healthy people across ages. A second PCR, run for about 7 to 11 cycles, used a sample-barcoded 5' primer plus a J-beta primer mix. Each CDR3 protein gets one entry after TCRdb re-called the 5' RACE reads with MiXCR. Counted here are roughly 800,000 distinct CDR3 sequences, 20% to 25% occurring once; the ten biggest clones make up 3% to 4.5%. These same records also appear under a second study, on T cells of mothers and their children.

Sequencing was carried out using blood. Receptors originate from a boy aged 5-17 years in good health.

In its sample, this clonotype was seen a few times. This chain links TRBV29-1 with TRBJ2-3; TRBD1 is a possible D gene (6 bases). This CDR3 comprises 13 residues. The ends were cut back, 4 bases at V and 7 bases at J, with 15 bases in the middle. The V gene's germline CDR1 is SQVTM and CDR2 ANQGSEA. CDR3 DNA sequence: TGCAGCGTTGGGGACACGGTCATATATACGCAGTATTTT. This codes for CSVGDTVIYTQYF.

This chain joins TRBV3-1 and TRBJ1-1; possible D gene TRBD1, 5 bases. Trimming pared 1 base from V and 5 bases from J, leaving 14 bases between. CDR1 LGHDT and CDR2 YNNKEL come from the germline V gene (reference sequence). The CDR3 totals 15 residues. CDR3 nucleotides: TGTGCCAGCAGCCAAGTTAGGAGACAGCCGACTGAAGCTTTCTTT. Its protein product is CASSQVRRQPTEAFF.

V is TRBV4-3 and J is TRBJ2-1, with a possible D match to TRBD2 (5 bases). V gave up 1 base and J gave up 9 bases, with 16 bases separating them. Per germline, CDR1 LGHNA and CDR2 YSLEER. The CDR3 extends over 15 amino acids. The CDR3 DNA sequence: TGCGCCAGCAGCCAAGCCCCCGGAGGTCATAGTGAGCAGTTCTTC. Encoded protein: CASSQAPGGHSEQFF.

The rearrangement joins TRBV28 to TRBJ1-4, with no clear D. This CDR3 is 14 amino acids long. Germline V gene data show CDR1 as MDHEN and CDR2 as SYDVKM. Trimming left V 3 bases short and J 8 bases short, with 13 bases between. The CDR3 DNA sequence: TGTGCCAGCAGTTTGGACCTCCTAGCAGAAAAACTGTTTTTT. Translation gives CASSLDLLAEKLFF.

Here the CDR3 reads CSAPDVPFF. In nucleotides, the CDR3 is TGCAGTGCCCCGGACGTTCCGTTCTTC. The J gene is TRBJ2-1, the V gene TRBV20-1; D gene unclear. The CDR3 spans 9 residues. V was trimmed by 6 bases and J by 15 bases, leaving 12 bases between them. Germline V gene lookup returns CDR1 DFQATT and CDR2 SNEGSKA (reference sequence).

The rearrangement uses TRBV11-2 and TRBJ1-1, with 7 positions matching TRBD1. The ends lost 5 bases at V and 3 bases at J; junction bases unmatched: 9. The CDR3 spans 15 residues. Germline V gene lookup returns CDR1 SGHAT and CDR2 FQNNGV. This chain's CDR3 is CASSITRGPHTEAFF. CDR3 DNA: TGTGCCAGCAGCATAACTAGGGGGCCTCACACTGAAGCTTTCTTT.

This clonotype was counted between two and nine times. A junction boundary mismatches the germline segment, possibly from a read error. The chain employs TRBV30 and TRBJ2-5; the D call may be TRBD1 or TRBD2 (5 bases each). This CDR3 is built from 12 residues. CDR1 and CDR2 (germline): GTSNPN, SVGIG (reference sequence). CDR3 sequence reads: CAWGILQETQYF. The CDR3 coding sequence is TGCGCCTGGGGGATACTCCAAGAGACCCAGTACTTC.

The chain is built from TRBV4-2 and TRBJ2-5; D possibly corresponds to TRBD2 (7 bases). Germline assignment: CDR1 LGHNA and CDR2 YNFKEQ. The length of the CDR3 is 16 residues. V was clipped by 0 bases and J by 2 bases, with 13 bases between them. CDR3 residues: CASSQEWGRGQETQYF. CDR3 sequence (DNA): TGTGCCAGCAGCCAAGAGTGGGGGCGGGGGCAAGAGACCCAGTACTTC.

The V and J genes are TRBV7-2 and TRBJ2-7; tentatively, D is TRBD1 (5 bases). Germline V CDR1 and CDR2: SGHTA, FQGNSA. Trimming left V 3 bases short and J 0 bases short, with 12 bases between. This CDR3 contains 15 residues. Here the CDR3 reads CASSFQAGPSYEQYF. The CDR3 nucleotides are TGTGCCAGCAGCTTTCAGGCAGGGCCCTCCTACGAGCAGTACTTC.

This sequence joins TRBV20-1 and TRBJ2-5; D gene ambiguous. The J call may not be correct, given that the DNA end is closer to TRBJ2-7. CDR1 and CDR2 from the germline V gene are DFQATT and SNEGSKA (reference sequence). This CDR3 is 15 amino acids long. The DNA of the CDR3 is TGCAGTGCTAGAGATCAAGTCTCTGGTGGCTACGAGCAGTACTTC. It codes for CSARDQVSGGYEQYF.

This clonotype appeared a few times. V usage is TRBV7-2 and J usage is TRBJ1-1; 10 bases match TRBD1. V dropped 1 base and J dropped 1; count of bases not matched to a gene: 9. The CDR3 spans 18 residues. Per the germline V gene, CDR1 is SGHTA and CDR2 is FQGNSA. The CDR3 DNA follows: TGTGCCAGCAGCTTAGTGGCCCCGGGACAGGGGCGGAACACTGAAGCTTTCTTT. This codes for CASSLVAPGQGRNTEAFF.

This clonotype was found a few times. Here the CDR3 reads CASSSLAYPGNEQFF. CDR3 nucleotides: TGTGCCAGCAGCTCCCTAGCATACCCTGGCAATGAGCAGTTCTTC. The chain uses TRBV7-2 and TRBJ2-1; the D gene is possibly TRBD2 (5 bases). The germline CDR1 and CDR2 sequences are SGHTA and FQGNSA. This CDR3 region has 15 residues. The ends were cut back, 4 bases at V and 6 bases at J, with 16 bases in the middle.

The chain employs TRBV6-2 or TRBV6-3 and TRBJ1-1; 7 bases are shared with TRBD1. The CDR3 is 15 residues long. CDR1 MNHEY and CDR2 SVGEGT come from the germline V gene. V shed 4 bases, J shed 5 bases, and the junction held 10 bases outside the gene matches. The CDR3 loop reads CASSSRQGGRTEAFF. CDR3 coding DNA: TGTGCCAGCAGTTCGAGACAGGGTGGGCGGACTGAAGCTTTCTTT.

This clonotype was recorded a few times. This chain joins TRBV27 and TRBJ2-7; D may correspond to TRBD1 or TRBD2 (6 bases each). The CDR3 covers 13 residues. Germline CDR1 is MNHEY and CDR2 is SMNVEV (reference sequence). With 6 bases removed from V and 4 bases from J, the gap between germline ends came to 13 bases. This CDR3 is CASRPGAIYEQYF. As DNA, the CDR3 is TGTGCCAGCAGGCCGGGGGCCATTTACGAGCAGTACTTC.

V usage is TRBV5-6 and J usage is TRBJ2-5; 8 bases fit TRBD2. V shed 1 base and J 6 bases; nucleotides not matched to a gene: 5. Germline assignment: CDR1 SGHDT and CDR2 YYEEEE. The length of the CDR3 is 14 residues. CDR3 protein: CASSLRGGMKTQYF. CDR3 nucleotides: TGTGCCAGCAGCTTGCGGGGGGGGATGAAGACCCAGTACTTC.

This clonotype was seen a handful of times. J is TRBJ2-3 and V is TRBV20-1, with D possibly TRBD2 on 6 matching bases. Germline V gene sequence: CDR1 DFQATT, CDR2 SNEGSKA (reference sequence). CDR3 length: 15 residues. Trimming took 0 bases from V and 5 from J, leaving 15 bases between them. The CDR3 sequence is CSARDLSAGRDTQYF. CDR3 bases: TGCAGTGCTAGAGATCTCTCGGCGGGGCGAGATACGCAGTATTTT.

This clonotype has more than one count but fewer than ten. The rearrangement links TRBV12-3 or TRBV12-4 to TRBJ1-3; TRBD1 agrees at 8 bases. V shed 4 bases and J 4 bases; nucleotides not matched to a gene: 0. This CDR3 contains 13 residues. For the CDR3, the DNA is TGTGCCAGCAGTTGGACAGGGGGAAACACCATATATTTT. It codes for CASSWTGGNTIYF.

A remark on this clonotype: The final CDR3 position lacks the conserved phenylalanine or tryptophan, pointing to a likely read error. The gene calls are TRBV5-1 and TRBJ1-2; the D gene is possibly TRBD1 (5 bases). V was cut by 4 bases and J by 4 bases, with 17 bases left in between. This CDR3 is built from 15 residues. From germline, CDR1 is SGHRS and CDR2 YFSETQ. CDR3 amino acids: CASSPTPTEVYGYTL. The CDR3 DNA follows: TGCGCCAGCAGCCCGACCCCGACAGAGGTCTATGGCTACACCCTC.

This clonotype was observed a handful of times. This chain links TRBV18 with TRBJ2-1, with 12 bases fitting TRBD2. This CDR3 is 16 amino acids long. CDR1 is KGHSH and CDR2 is LQKENI in the germline V gene. V trimming: 0 bases; J trimming: 8 bases; junction bases outside the gene matches: 5. The CDR3 spells CASSPPRLAGEDEQFF. CDR3 coding DNA: TGTGCCAGCTCACCACCTAGACTAGCGGGAGAGGATGAGCAGTTCTTC.

This clonotype was found a few times. The chain combines TRBV29-1 with TRBJ2-2; a possible D gene is TRBD2 (6 bases). Trimming left V 3 bases short and J 3 bases short, with 8 bases between. Per the germline V gene, CDR1 is SQVTM and CDR2 is ANQGSEA. The CDR3 has 13 residues. CDR3 residues: CSVDREDTGELFF. CDR3 DNA: TGCAGCGTTGACAGGGAGGACACCGGGGAGCTGTTTTTT.